The rows below give T cell receptor beta chains drawn from one sample of a study of blood T cell repertoires in COVID-19. Only in-frame clones appear in the TCRdb table, and some are missing; sequencing was by immunoSEQ multiplex PCR. The sample has 200,000 to 250,000 clones, 86% seen once; the top ten hold over 3%. The sequenced material came from PBMCs or T cells enriched from blood (not recorded which). The receptors stem from a woman aged 50 to 60 in a cohort exposed to, infected with or recovered from COVID-19 (not recorded which). The CDR3 runs from the conserved cysteine through the conserved F or W. D genes are given only for firm matches. Clone sizes are given selectively: once, few, many, or a class where the clone is expanded.

>TRBV12-3/TRBV12-4|.|TRBD2|TRBJ2-7
CASSQTSGVEQYF
TGTGCCAGCAGTCAGACTAGCGGGGTCGAGCAGTACTTC
>TRBV9|.|TRBD2|TRBJ2-5
CASSADSGLAGLRETQYF
TGTGCCAGCAGCGCGGACTCCGGACTAGCAGGGCTAAGAGAGACCCAGTACTTC
>TRBV5-6|.|.|TRBJ1-1
CASSFSGLRNTEAFF
TGTGCCAGCAGCTTTTCCGGACTGAGGAACACTGAAGCTTTCTTT
>TRBV6-4|few|.|TRBJ1-2
CASSPQGLGGYTF
TGTGCCAGCAGCCCGCAGGGGTTGGGGGGCTACACCTTC
>TRBV6-2/TRBV6-3|.|TRBD2|TRBJ2-1
CASSYSPRASGGNEQFF
TGTGCCAGCAGTTACTCGCCCAGGGCTAGCGGGGGCAATGAGCAGTTCTTC
>TRBV11-3|.|.|TRBJ2-2
CASSSGLRAGELFF
TGTGCCAGCAGCTCGGGGTTGCGGGCCGGGGAGCTGTTTTTT
>TRBV2|.|TRBD1|TRBJ2-3
CASIPQGQADTQYF
TGTGCCAGCATTCCACAGGGGCAGGCAGATACGCAGTATTTT
>TRBV6-5|.|TRBD2|TRBJ2-3
CASSYGSGGADTQYF
TGTGCCAGCAGTTACGGGTCGGGGGGTGCAGATACGCAGTATTTT
>TRBV6-5|.|.|TRBJ1-1
CASSSTGRRTHTEAFF
TGTGCCAGCAGTTCAACAGGGCGCCGGACTCACACTGAAGCTTTCTTT
>TRBV7-9|.|.|TRBJ1-3
CASSTGMGNTIYF
TGTGCCAGCTCCACGGGTATGGGAAACACCATATATTTT
>TRBV5-5|.|TRBD1|TRBJ2-6
CASSFRDRLISGANVLTF
TGTGCCAGCAGCTTTAGGGACAGGCTAATCTCTGGGGCCAACGTCCTGACTTTC
>TRBV19|.|.|TRBJ2-1
CASSRQGNSNEQFF
TGTGCCAGTAGTAGGCAGGGGAATTCCAATGAGCAGTTCTTC
>TRBV19|once|.|TRBJ1-1
CASFGGVGTEAFF
TGTGCCAGTTTTGGAGGGGTAGGCACTGAAGCTTTCTTT
>TRBV30|.|.|TRBJ1-6
CAWSLGLNSPLHF
TGTGCCTGGAGTTTGGGGCTTAATTCACCCCTCCACTTT
>TRBV5-6|.|.|TRBJ2-4
CASSPAGIAKNIQYF
TGTGCCAGCAGCCCCGCCGGGATAGCCAAAAACATTCAGTACTTC
>TRBV5-1|.|.|TRBJ1-1
CASSLEGQVVAFF
TGCGCCAGCAGCTTGGAGGGGCAGGTTGTCGCTTTCTTT
>TRBV13|.|TRBD1|TRBJ1-2
CASSPKTGSNYGYTF
TGTGCCAGCAGCCCCAAGACAGGGAGTAACTATGGCTACACCTTC
>TRBV11-3|.|.|TRBJ2-3
CASSLGSVGDTQYF
TGTGCCAGCAGCTTAGGATCAGTCGGGGATACGCAGTATTTT
>TRBV7-9|.|.|TRBJ2-7
CASSPGQLADYEQYF
TGTGCCAGCAGCCCAGGACAGCTCGCGGACTACGAGCAGTACTTC
>TRBV28|few|.|TRBJ2-3
CASSFYADSLNTDTQYF
TGTGCCAGCAGTTTTTATGCGGACAGCCTAAACACAGATACGCAGTATTTT
>TRBV28|.|TRBD1|TRBJ2-7
CASSRAYRGEQYF
TGTGCCAGCAGTCGGGCGTACAGGGGCGAGCAGTACTTC
>TRBV29-1|once|.|TRBJ2-1
CSVEWKYNEQFF
TGCAGCGTGGAGTGGAAGTACAATGAGCAGTTCTTC
>TRBV6-2/TRBV6-3|.|TRBD2|TRBJ2-5
CASSSGGGWGQETQYF
TGTGCCAGCAGTTCAGGCGGGGGTTGGGGACAAGAGACCCAGTACTTC
>TRBV10-3|once|TRBD2|TRBJ2-1
CASGRLAGYNEQFF
TGTGCCAGCGGCAGACTAGCGGGGTACAATGAGCAGTTCTTC
>TRBV28|.|TRBD2|TRBJ2-3
CASSPRGLRGGHRDTQYF
TGTGCCAGCAGTCCGAGGGGACTGCGGGGGGGCCACAGAGATACGCAGTATTTT
>TRBV6-5|.|TRBD2|TRBJ2-3
CASRATYSGVTQYF
TGTGCCAGCAGGGCGACTTATAGCGGGGTTACGCAGTATTTT
>TRBV7-2|once|.|TRBJ1-3
CASSLAGRIGNTIYF
TGTGCCAGCAGCTTAGCGGGGCGTATTGGAAACACCATATATTTT
>TRBV28|.|TRBD1|TRBJ1-1
CASTSSSRDRASEAFF
TGTGCCAGCACTTCCTCATCACGGGACAGGGCTTCTGAAGCTTTCTTT
>TRBV4-1|.|TRBD1|TRBJ2-2
CASSPFDRDTGELFF
TGCGCCAGCAGCCCTTTCGACAGGGACACCGGGGAGCTGTTTTTT
>TRBV3-1/TRBV3-2|.|TRBD1|TRBJ2-5
CASSKTGEETQYF
TGTGCCAGCAGCAAGACAGGGGAGGAGACCCAGTACTTC
>TRBV2|few|TRBD1|TRBJ1-6
CASSGTGGLNSPLHF
TGTGCCAGCAGTGGTACAGGGGGCTTGAATTCACCCCTCCACTTT
>TRBV6-5|few|.|TRBJ1-2
CASKRAGAGGYGYTF
TGTGCCAGCAAGCGTGCAGGGGCTGGAGGCTATGGCTACACCTTC
>TRBV9|few|.|TRBJ2-1
CAKARGRGSHNEQFF
TGTGCCAAGGCCAGGGGTCGGGGCTCTCACAATGAGCAGTTCTTC
>TRBV4-2|.|.|TRBJ2-5
CASSQSPSQIETQYF
TGTGCCAGCAGCCAATCCCCCTCCCAGATTGAGACCCAGTACTTC
>TRBV6-6|.|.|TRBJ2-7
CASNTGTGEQYF
TGTGCCAGCAATACAGGGACGGGAGAGCAGTACTTC
>TRBV5-5|.|TRBD1|TRBJ2-7
CASTDRAYEQYF
TGTGCCAGTACGGACAGGGCCTACGAGCAGTACTTC
>TRBV7-2|.|.|TRBJ1-2
CASSERGEVYGYTF
TGTGCCAGCAGCGAGCGAGGGGAGGTCTATGGCTACACCTTC
>TRBV7-2|.|.|TRBJ2-3
CASSHRQVTDTQYF
TGTGCCAGCAGCCACAGACAGGTGACCGATACGCAGTATTTT
>TRBV7-9|once|.|TRBJ1-4
CASSVPGHEKLFF
TGTGCCAGCAGCGTCCCAGGGCATGAAAAACTGTTTTTT
>TRBV5-6|.|TRBD1|TRBJ2-7
CASSRKRTGPYEQYF
TGTGCCAGCAGCCGGAAACGGACAGGACCCTACGAGCAGTACTTC
>TRBV24-1|.|.|TRBJ1-4
CATETLPGGATNEKLFF
TGTGCCACCGAGACCCTCCCGGGGGGGGCAACTAATGAAAAACTGTTTTTT
>TRBV15|.|.|TRBJ2-1
CATSRDIHNEQFF
TGTGCCACCAGCAGAGATATTCACAATGAGCAGTTCTTC
>TRBV4-1|.|.|TRBJ1-2
CASSQRTVSPLYGYTF
TGCGCCAGCAGCCAAAGAACTGTCTCCCCTCTCTATGGCTACACCTTC
>TRBV5-6|.|TRBD2|TRBJ2-3
CASSFSLAGVTDTQYF
TGTGCCAGCAGCTTCTCCCTAGCGGGGGTCACAGATACGCAGTATTTT
>TRBV5-6|once|TRBD1|TRBJ1-1
CASSLAGTGIGEAFF
TGTGCCAGCAGCTTGGCCGGGACAGGCATCGGTGAAGCTTTCTTT
>TRBV28|.|.|TRBJ2-7
CASSSSGREQYF
TGTGCCAGCAGTTCGTCAGGGCGGGAGCAGTACTTC
>TRBV14|.|TRBD1|TRBJ1-1
CASSQDRALRTEAFF
TGTGCCAGCAGCCAGGACAGGGCGTTGAGGACTGAAGCTTTCTTT
>TRBV2|.|.|TRBJ2-6
CASARESGANVLTF
TGTGCCAGCGCAAGGGAGTCCGGGGCCAACGTCCTGACTTTC
>TRBV28|.|TRBD2|TRBJ2-7
CASSFFAGGREQYF
TGTGCCAGCAGTTTTTTTGCGGGGGGTAGGGAGCAGTACTTC
>TRBV4-1|.|TRBD2|TRBJ2-7
CASSKRRGLAGGIYEQYF
TGCGCCAGCAGCAAAAGGCGGGGCTTAGCGGGGGGGATCTACGAGCAGTACTTC
>TRBV29-1|.|.|TRBJ1-1
CSVETGMDTEAFF
TGCAGCGTTGAAACAGGGATGGACACTGAAGCTTTCTTT
>TRBV28|.|.|TRBJ1-4
CASSPRGGRSNEKLFF
TGTGCCAGCAGCCCCCGTGGAGGGAGAAGTAATGAAAAACTGTTTTTT
>TRBV5-4|.|.|TRBJ2-2
CASSPSTRLVNTGELFF
TGTGCCAGCAGCCCAAGCACACGACTGGTCAACACCGGGGAGCTGTTTTTT
>TRBV4-3|few|TRBD1|TRBJ1-2
CASSQDTPTGIYGYTF
TGCGCCAGCAGCCAAGATACCCCGACAGGGATCTATGGCTACACCTTC
>TRBV5-1|.|TRBD2|TRBJ2-5
CASMILAGGLGETQYF
TGCGCCAGCATGATCCTAGCGGGGGGGCTGGGAGAGACCCAGTACTTC
>TRBV7-2|few|.|TRBJ2-1
CASSLLRGLAHEQFF
TGTGCCAGCAGCTTACTGCGGGGACTGGCGCATGAGCAGTTCTTC
>TRBV12-3/TRBV12-4|once|.|TRBJ1-2
CASSPSGYGYTF
TGTGCCAGCAGCCCTTCGGGATATGGCTACACCTTC
>TRBV5-1|.|.|TRBJ1-1
CASSLAGRADTEAFF
TGCGCCAGCAGCTTGGCCGGCAGGGCGGACACTGAAGCTTTCTTT
>TRBV19|.|.|TRBJ2-3
CASSIGGGMDTQYF
TGTGCCAGTAGTATAGGAGGAGGGATGGATACGCAGTATTTT